This T cell receptor (beta chain) was sequenced for a study of blood T cell repertoires in COVID-19. The V end was cut by 4 bases, the J end by 1 base, with 14 bases between. Germline V gives CDR1 SGHRS, CDR2 YFSETQ. The CDR3 covers 15 residues. Sequenced by immunoSEQ multiplex PCR; TCRdb stores in-frame clones only, minus some. The data contain about 96,000 clones, 70% to 85% of them singletons. Input material: peripheral blood. The receptor comes from a woman in her sixties or seventies with acute or convalescent COVID-19. The chain joins TRBV5-1 to TRBJ1-1; D might be TRBD1 (6 bases). The CDR3 nucleotides are TGCGCCAGCAGCGGAACCGGGACAAAGAACACTGAAGCTTTCTTT. Translating gives CASSGTGTKNTEAFF.